The 26 T cell receptor beta chains below all came from one sample that was sequenced in a study of blood T cell repertoires in COVID-19. Assay used: immunoSEQ multiplex PCR; TCRdb lists only in-frame clones, some missing. The sample yields approximately 290,000 clones, around 89% seen once. Sequencing used peripheral blood. The receptor source for this set is a man aged 25 to 40 with acute or convalescent COVID-19.

CDR3 coding DNA: TGCGCCAGCAGCTTGCAAGGGAGCTCCTATAATTCACCCCTCCACTTT. It yields the protein CASSLQGSSYNSPLHF. V is TRBV5-1 and J is TRBJ1-6; D gene unclear. CDR3 length equals 16 residues. Germline CDR1 reads SGHRS; CDR2 reads YFSETQ. V lost 1 base and J lost 0, with 8 bases in between.

The chain links TRBV30 to TRBJ2-2; 9 bases are shared with TRBD1. The CDR3 is made up of 13 amino acids. CDR1 is GTSNPN and CDR2 is SVGIG in the germline V gene (reference sequence). The trim removed 6 bases at V and 6 bases at J, leaving 5 bases unmatched. CDR3 nucleotides: TGTGCCTGCGGGACAGGGTTCTCCGGGGAGCTGTTTTTT. Translated: CACGTGFSGELFF. Using reference TRBV30 and TRBJ2-2 for the parts outside the CDR3, the full variable domain is SQTIHQWPATLVQPVGSPLSLECTVEGTSNPNLYWYRQAAGRGLQLLFYSVGIGQISSEVPQNLSASRPQDRQFILSSKKLLLSDSGFYLCACGTGFSGELFFGEGSRLTVL.

The chain combines TRBV9 with TRBJ1-2, with D possibly matching TRBD1 (6 bases). The CDR3 runs 16 residues. The V end was cut by 3 bases, the J end by 5 bases, with 20 bases between. Germline values: CDR1 SGDLS, CDR2 YYNGEE. CDR3 loop: CASSEREGRGEYGYTF. CDR3 bases: TGTGCCAGCAGCGAGAGGGAAGGCAGGGGAGAATATGGCTACACCTTC. The full variable domain, with the rest looked up from reference TRBV9 and TRBJ1-2, is DSGVTQTPKHLITATGQRVTLRCSPRSGDLSVYWYQQSLDQGLQFLIQYYNGEERAKGNILERFSAQQFPDLHSELNLSSLELGDSALYFCASSEREGRGEYGYTFGSGTRLTVV.

The chain combines TRBV6-5 with TRBJ2-7; 9 bases are a match to TRBD1. CDR1 is MNHEY and CDR2 is SVGAGI in the germline V gene. CDR3 length: 15 residues. V trimming: 4 bases; J trimming: 2 bases; junction bases outside the gene matches: 6. The CDR3 nucleotides read TGTGCCAGCAGTTTAGGGGACAGGGCAACCTACGAGCAGTACTTC. Protein: CASSLGDRATYEQYF.

The chain links TRBV15 to TRBJ1-6, with D unresolved. Germline CDR1 is LNHNV and CDR2 is YYDKDF (reference sequence). The CDR3 totals 15 residues. V lost 0 bases and J lost 12, with 15 bases in between. CDR3 nucleotides: TGTGCCACCAGCAGAGATTACGGACGGGAATTACCCCTCCACTTT. Translation gives CATSRDYGRELPLHF.

V usage is TRBV5-6 and J usage is TRBJ2-1; TRBD2 agrees at 9 bases. V lost 3 bases to trimming and J lost 4 bases; unmatched junction nucleotides: 5. The CDR3 length is 15 residues. CDR1 and CDR2 (germline): SGHDT, YYEEEE. This chain's CDR3 is CASSWSGGIYNEQFF. The CDR3 nucleotides are TGTGCCAGCAGCTGGAGCGGGGGGATATACAATGAGCAGTTCTTC.

The V and J genes are TRBV3-1 (or the pseudogene TRBV3-2) and TRBJ2-1; no clear D. The germline V gene encodes CDR1 LGHDT and CDR2 YNNKEL (reference sequence). Trimming took 1 base from V and 2 from J, leaving 12 bases between them. This CDR3 spans 16 amino acids. The CDR3 sequence is CASSQGLLLTYNEQFF. In DNA, the CDR3 is TGTGCCAGCAGCCAAGGACTCCTTTTAACCTACAATGAGCAGTTCTTC.

The rearrangement links TRBV11-2 to TRBJ2-5; D is perhaps TRBD2 (6 bases). Deletions cut 1 base from V and 5 bases from J, with 11 bases between. Germline loops: CDR1 SGHAT, CDR2 FQNNGV. The CDR3 loop spans 14 amino acids. The CDR3: CASSLVVGGETQYF. The CDR3 nucleotides read TGTGCCAGCAGCTTAGTTGTGGGAGGCGAGACCCAGTACTTC.

This chain uses TRBV2 with TRBJ2-2; TRBD2 aligns across 14 bases. V trimming: 6 bases; J trimming: 3 bases; junction bases outside the gene matches: 3. The germline V gene encodes CDR1 SNHLY and CDR2 FYNNEI. The CDR3 covers 16 residues. CDR3 coding DNA: TGTGCCAGCAGCGGACTAGCGGGAGGACACACCGGGGAGCTGTTTTTT. Its protein is CASSGLAGGHTGELFF.

The chain uses TRBV7-8 and TRBJ1-4; D possibly corresponds to TRBD1 (6 bases). Trimming took off 5 bases at V and 4 bases at J, with 17 bases between the two ends. The CDR3 covers 16 residues. CDR1 and CDR2 (germline): SGHVS, FQNEAQ. In nucleotides, the CDR3 is TGTGCCAGCAGCCGAACAAGGGGGGGGTTTAATGAAAAACTGTTTTTT. The encoded protein is CASSRTRGGFNEKLFF.

This clone has just one count. This sequence joins TRBV19 and TRBJ1-6; maybe TRBD1 (5 bases). CDR3 length: 13 residues. In germline, CDR1 is LNHDA, CDR2 SQIVND (reference sequence). Trimming took off 7 bases at V and 8 bases at J, with 12 bases between the two ends. The CDR3 DNA follows: TGTGCCAGTAAAAGAAGGGACTATTCACCCCTCCACTTT. This gives the protein CASKRRDYSPLHF.

This clone was counted a few times. The genes are TRBV11-2 and TRBJ1-4; perhaps TRBD1 as D (6 bases). The germline V and J ends were trimmed by 6 bases and 5 bases, with 13 bases remaining between them. The CDR3 length is 14 residues. Germline CDR1 is SGHAT and CDR2 is FQNNGV. The CDR3 sequence: CASSSGTKNEKLFF. The CDR3 DNA follows: TGTGCCAGCAGTTCCGGGACAAAGAATGAAAAACTGTTTTTT.

This chain uses TRBV2 with TRBJ1-6; D unclear. The CDR3 loop spans 16 amino acids. Looked up from germline, CDR1 is SNHLY and CDR2 is FYNNEI. With 3 bases removed from V and 0 bases from J, the gap between germline ends came to 9 bases. CDR3 in DNA: TGTGCCAGCAGTGACAGGATGATCTCCTATAATTCACCCCTCCACTTT. Translation: CASSDRMISYNSPLHF.

This chain connects TRBV12-3 or TRBV12-4 to TRBJ1-2; possible D gene TRBD1, 5 bases. V was trimmed by 4 bases and J by 8 bases, leaving 11 bases between them. This CDR3 has 12 amino acids. In DNA form, the CDR3 reads TGTGCCAGCAGTTCAGGGTTTTGGGGCTACACCTTC. This gives the protein CASSSGFWGYTF.

This chain links TRBV18 with TRBJ2-4; 7 nucleotides line up with TRBD1. The germline V gene encodes CDR1 KGHSH and CDR2 LQKENI. This CDR3 is built from 18 residues. V trimming: 3 bases; J trimming: 2 bases; junction bases outside the gene matches: 13. This CDR3 is CASSPLRTGPKTKNIQYF. The CDR3 nucleotides are TGTGCCAGCTCACCGCTAAGGACAGGTCCAAAAACCAAAAACATTCAGTACTTC.

V and J are TRBV29-1 and TRBJ1-1; no firm D call. This CDR3 spans 13 amino acids. V lost 6 bases and J lost 5, with 16 bases in between. CDR1 is SQVTM and CDR2 is ANQGSEA in the germline V gene. The CDR3 loop reads CSVEQALKTEAFF. The DNA for the CDR3 is TGCAGCGTAGAGCAGGCTTTAAAGACTGAAGCTTTCTTT.

This chain connects TRBV2 to TRBJ2-7, with D unresolved. Trimming stripped 2 bases from V and 3 bases from J, with 5 bases between. CDR1 is SNHLY, CDR2 FYNNEI, per germline. The CDR3 consists of 12 residues. CDR3 protein: CASSERGYEQYF. CDR3 sequence (DNA): TGTGCCAGCAGTGAAAGAGGCTACGAGCAGTACTTC.

V and J are TRBV19 and TRBJ1-6, with TRBD1 matching 7 bases. The germline CDR1 and CDR2 sequences are LNHDA and SQIVND (reference sequence). This CDR3 region has 13 residues. The J segment lost 12 bases and the V segment lost 4 bases, leaving 6 bases of the junction unmatched. This CDR3 is CASSTNRGQPLHF. The DNA of the CDR3 is TGTGCCAGTAGTACCAACAGGGGCCAACCCCTCCACTTT.

There are a few counts of this clone. The DNA of the CDR3 is TGCGCCAGCAGTGCGAGAGAGAATTCACCCCTCCACTTT. Amino acids: CASSARENSPLHF. V usage is TRBV10-1 and J usage is TRBJ1-6; D unclear. CDR3 size: 13 residues. V gave up 4 bases and J gave up 7 bases, with 8 bases separating them. Germline CDR1 reads WNHNN; CDR2 reads SYGVQD (reference sequence).

This clone was counted a single time. The chain employs TRBV5-1 and TRBJ2-3, with TRBD1 matching 7 bases. The length of the CDR3 is 19 residues. CDR1 is SGHRS, CDR2 YFSETQ, per germline. With 7 bases clipped from V and 5 bases from J, the junction kept 25 bases outside the gene matches. CDR3 protein: CASALLGRRARGDRDTQYF. DNA for the CDR3: TGCGCCAGCGCCCTTTTAGGTAGGCGGGCCCGTGGGGACAGAGATACGCAGTATTTT. Combining the CDR3 with reference TRBV5-1 and TRBJ2-3 gives the whole variable domain KAGVTQTPRYLIKTRGQQVTLSCSPISGHRSVSWYQQTPGQGLQFLFEYFSETQRNKGNFPGRFSGRQFSNSRSEMNVSTLELGDSALYLCASALLGRRARGDRDTQYFGPGTRLTVL.

The chain joins TRBV11-2 to TRBJ1-5, with 7 positions matching TRBD1. The V segment lost 4 bases and the J segment 7 bases; nucleotides outside the gene matches: 10. CDR1 and CDR2 (germline): SGHAT, FQNNGV. The CDR3 runs to 15 residues. CDR3 loop: CASSSINRGRQPQHF. The DNA of the CDR3 is TGTGCCAGCAGCTCCATAAACAGGGGACGACAGCCCCAGCATTTT.

This clone was counted only a few times. This chain uses TRBV3-1 (or the pseudogene TRBV3-2) with TRBJ1-5; TRBD1 matches 7 bases. From germline, CDR1 is LGHDT and CDR2 YNNKEL (reference sequence). J was trimmed by 3 bases and V by 4 bases; bases with no gene match: 3. The CDR3 is made up of 14 amino acids. This CDR3 reads CASSRGQPNQPQHF. The CDR3 DNA follows: TGTGCCAGCAGCCGGGGACAGCCCAATCAGCCCCAGCATTTT.

In nucleotides, the CDR3 is TGTGCCTGGAGTGAAAATACAGGGACTGAAGCTTTCTTT. Translation gives CAWSENTGTEAFF. V gene TRBV30 combines with J gene TRBJ1-1; a weak D match, TRBD1 (6 bases). Deletions cut 1 base from V and 5 bases from J, with 11 bases between. This CDR3 region has 13 residues. Germline CDR1 and CDR2: GTSNPN and SVGIG (reference sequence).

V is TRBV20-1 and J is TRBJ2-7; 8 bases line up with TRBD1. V was pared by 3 bases and J by 2 bases, with 3 bases of the junction left unmatched. Germline V lookup: CDR1 DFQATT, CDR2 SNEGSKA (reference sequence). There are 13 residues in the CDR3. The CDR3 nucleotides are TGCAGTGCTAGTGGACAGGGCCCCTACGAGCAGTACTTC. It codes for CSASGQGPYEQYF.

A few counts support this clone. The genes are TRBV5-5 and TRBJ2-1; D may be TRBD2 (6 bases). The CDR3 length is 15 residues. The V gene lost 5 bases and the J gene lost 6 bases, with 18 bases spanning the gap. The germline V gene encodes CDR1 SGHKS and CDR2 YYEKEE (reference sequence). The CDR3 nucleotides read TGTGCCAGCAGGGTGGATGTAGCGGCCGTCAATGAGCAGTTCTTC. This gives the protein CASRVDVAAVNEQFF.

The rearrangement uses TRBV20-1 and TRBJ2-7, with TRBD2 matching 8 bases. Losses at the gene ends were 3 bases for V and 6 bases for J; bases not matched to a gene: 10. Germline assignment: CDR1 DFQATT and CDR2 SNEGSKA (reference sequence). CDR3 length: 14 amino acids. DNA for the CDR3: TGCAGTGCTAGTAGGGCGGGGGGCCTGGGCGAGCAGTACTTC. Residues: CSASRAGGLGEQYF.